Listed below are T cell receptor beta chains from one sample, sequenced in a study of identical twins. TCRdb analysed the 5' RACE reads with MiXCR anew, one entry per CDR3 protein. Here the sample spans roughly 1,500,000 distinct CDR3 sequences, about 31% being singletons. The sequenced material came from cord blood. The receptors come from a newborn girl in good health. CDR3s include the opening cysteine and the closing phenylalanine or tryptophan. D genes are given only for firm matches. Some rows mark clone size as missing; the rest say once, few, many or name a class of expanded clone.

d_gene: TRBD2
abundance: few
j_gene: TRBJ2-7
v_gene: TRBV9
CDR3nt: TGTGCCAGCAGCGCTAGACTAGCGGCTTCCTACGAGCAGTACTTC
CDR3aa: CASSARLAASYEQYF

d_gene: -
abundance: -
j_gene: TRBJ2-7
v_gene: TRBV20-1
CDR3nt: TGCAGTTCTTACGGCTCCTACGAGCAGTACTTC
CDR3aa: CSSYGSYEQYF

d_gene: TRBD2
abundance: many
j_gene: TRBJ2-4
v_gene: TRBV4-1
CDR3nt: TGCGCCAGCAGCCAAGGACCGGGACTAGCAGCGCGGTTAGCCAAAAACATTCAGTACTTC
CDR3aa: CASSQGPGLAARLAKNIQYF

d_gene: -
abundance: few
j_gene: TRBJ1-6
v_gene: TRBV2
CDR3nt: TGTGCCAGCAGTATACAGGGTAAACCACCCCTCCACTTT
CDR3aa: CASSIQGKPPLHF

d_gene: -
abundance: -
j_gene: TRBJ1-6
v_gene: TRBV20-1
CDR3nt: TGCAGTGCTAGAGGTGTGGAGGGTTTAAATTCACCCCTCCACTTT
CDR3aa: CSARGVEGLNSPLHF

d_gene: TRBD2
abundance: few
j_gene: TRBJ2-5
v_gene: TRBV5-1
CDR3nt: TGCGCCAGCACCTCGGGGAGGGGAGGAGAGACCCAGTACTTC
CDR3aa: CASTSGRGGETQYF

d_gene: -
abundance: many
j_gene: TRBJ2-5
v_gene: TRBV6-2/TRBV6-3
CDR3nt: TGTGCCAGCAGTTGGACTGGACAAGAGACCCAGTACTTC
CDR3aa: CASSWTGQETQYF

d_gene: TRBD2
abundance: -
j_gene: TRBJ2-3
v_gene: TRBV9
CDR3nt: TGTGCCAGCAGCCGATTGCTAGCGGGAACTGGCACAGATACGCAGTATTTT
CDR3aa: CASSRLLAGTGTDTQYF

d_gene: -
abundance: -
j_gene: TRBJ2-2
v_gene: TRBV6-1
CDR3nt: TGTGCCAGCAGTGACCGACCCGGGGAGCTGTTTTTT
CDR3aa: CASSDRPGELFF

d_gene: TRBD1
abundance: -
j_gene: TRBJ1-4
v_gene: TRBV27
CDR3nt: TGTGCCAGCAGTTTATCGGGGGGCAGGGGGCCAACTAATGAAAAACTGTTTTTT
CDR3aa: CASSLSGGRGPTNEKLFF

d_gene: TRBD1
abundance: few
j_gene: TRBJ1-1
v_gene: TRBV20-1
CDR3nt: TGCAGTGCTAGAGAACAGGGGATTCGTAAGACTGAAGCTTTCTTT
CDR3aa: CSAREQGIRKTEAFF

d_gene: -
abundance: few
j_gene: TRBJ1-5
v_gene: TRBV12-3/TRBV12-4
CDR3nt: TGTGCCAGCAGTTTAGAGGGACCCCAGCATTTT
CDR3aa: CASSLEGPQHF

d_gene: -
abundance: -
j_gene: TRBJ2-7
v_gene: TRBV20-1
CDR3nt: TGCAGTGCTAGTCGTCGCGACGAGCAGTACTTC
CDR3aa: CSASRRDEQYF

d_gene: TRBD1
abundance: -
j_gene: TRBJ1-4
v_gene: TRBV2
CDR3nt: TGTGCCAGCAGCGGACAGGGCCCGAATGAAAAACTGTTTTTT
CDR3aa: CASSGQGPNEKLFF

d_gene: -
abundance: -
j_gene: TRBJ1-6
v_gene: TRBV7-2
CDR3nt: TGTGCCAGCAGCTTATATGGGTCCGCGTATAATTCACCCCTCCACTTT
CDR3aa: CASSLYGSAYNSPLHF

d_gene: -
abundance: -
j_gene: TRBJ2-7
v_gene: TRBV2
CDR3nt: TGTGCCAGCAGCGTTGACCCGGCCTCCTACGAGCAGTACTTC
CDR3aa: CASSVDPASYEQYF

d_gene: -
abundance: many
j_gene: TRBJ2-1
v_gene: TRBV5-1
CDR3nt: TGCGCCAGCAGCTTGGTTGCGGGTACCTACAATGAGCAGTTCTTC
CDR3aa: CASSLVAGTYNEQFF

d_gene: -
abundance: -
j_gene: TRBJ2-1
v_gene: TRBV5-1
CDR3nt: TGCGCCAGCAGCTTGACACTACTCTACAATGAGCAGTTCTTC
CDR3aa: CASSLTLLYNEQFF

d_gene: -
abundance: -
j_gene: TRBJ2-2
v_gene: TRBV28
CDR3nt: TGTGCCAGCAGTTTGGGTCTCAGGGTCACCGGGGAGCTGTTTTTT
CDR3aa: CASSLGLRVTGELFF

d_gene: -
abundance: -
j_gene: TRBJ2-1
v_gene: TRBV20-1
CDR3nt: TGCAGTGCTAGAGATCCCACTGGGACCCGCTCCTACAATGAGCAGTTCTTC
CDR3aa: CSARDPTGTRSYNEQFF

d_gene: TRBD1
abundance: few
j_gene: TRBJ2-7
v_gene: TRBV28
CDR3nt: TGTGCCAGCTTTCAGCCGGGACAGTTCTCCTACGAGCAGTACTTC
CDR3aa: CASFQPGQFSYEQYF

d_gene: -
abundance: -
j_gene: TRBJ2-1
v_gene: TRBV5-1
CDR3nt: TGCGCCAGCAGCTTTGAGAGATCCTACAATGAGCAGTTCTTC
CDR3aa: CASSFERSYNEQFF

d_gene: TRBD1
abundance: few
j_gene: TRBJ1-5
v_gene: TRBV20-1
CDR3nt: TGCAGTGCTAGTGGCCAGGGGGCGATGGGCAATCAGCCCCAGCATTTT
CDR3aa: CSASGQGAMGNQPQHF

d_gene: -
abundance: few
j_gene: TRBJ2-5
v_gene: TRBV7-2
CDR3nt: TGTGCCAGCAGCTTAGGCAGGAAGGTGACCCAGTACTTC
CDR3aa: CASSLGRKVTQYF

d_gene: -
abundance: few
j_gene: TRBJ2-4
v_gene: TRBV7-9
CDR3nt: TGTGCCAGCAGCCCACCTGCGGGCAAAAACATTCAGTACTTC
CDR3aa: CASSPPAGKNIQYF

d_gene: TRBD2
abundance: -
j_gene: TRBJ2-1
v_gene: TRBV7-7
CDR3nt: TGTGCCAGCAGCTTCGCTACAGGACTAGCTAAGTTCTTC
CDR3aa: CASSFATGLAKFF

d_gene: TRBD1
abundance: -
j_gene: TRBJ1-5
v_gene: TRBV4-1
CDR3nt: TGCGCCAGCAGCCAAGTACAGGGGTACCAGCCCCAGCATTTT
CDR3aa: CASSQVQGYQPQHF

d_gene: -
abundance: -
j_gene: TRBJ2-5
v_gene: TRBV5-1
CDR3nt: TGCGCCAGCAGCCAGCCCGGGGCCTTGGAGACCCAGTACTTC
CDR3aa: CASSQPGALETQYF

d_gene: -
abundance: few
j_gene: TRBJ2-1
v_gene: TRBV29-1
CDR3nt: TGCAGCGCTCCAATCGGGGACACCTCGGACAATGAGCAGTTCTTC
CDR3aa: CSAPIGDTSDNEQFF

d_gene: TRBD2
abundance: -
j_gene: TRBJ2-1
v_gene: TRBV7-2
CDR3nt: TGTGCCAGCAGCTTGCTAAGGGTTGGGACTAGCGAGTTCTTC
CDR3aa: CASSLLRVGTSEFF

d_gene: -
abundance: -
j_gene: TRBJ1-2
v_gene: TRBV29-1
CDR3nt: TGCAGCGTTGGATGGCAGGATCCAGGGAACTATGGCTACACCTTC
CDR3aa: CSVGWQDPGNYGYTF

d_gene: TRBD2
abundance: few
j_gene: TRBJ2-3
v_gene: TRBV4-1
CDR3nt: TGCGCCAGCAGCCAAGATCAGCGGGGGTTAGATACGCAGTATTTT
CDR3aa: CASSQDQRGLDTQYF

d_gene: -
abundance: once
j_gene: TRBJ1-5
v_gene: TRBV7-2
CDR3nt: TGTGCCAGCAGCTTAGCTCGGCAGGGGCTAGGGCAGCCCCAGCATTTT
CDR3aa: CASSLARQGLGQPQHF

d_gene: -
abundance: -
j_gene: TRBJ2-7
v_gene: TRBV13
CDR3nt: TGTGCCAGCAGTATCAATCCGGGACTTACCTACGAGCAGTACTTC
CDR3aa: CASSINPGLTYEQYF

d_gene: -
abundance: few
j_gene: TRBJ1-1
v_gene: TRBV20-1
CDR3nt: TGCAGTGCGCTGTACACTGAAGCTTTCTTT
CDR3aa: CSALYTEAFF

d_gene: -
abundance: -
j_gene: TRBJ1-1
v_gene: TRBV7-2
CDR3nt: TGTGCCAGCAGCTTACGGACGGGGGCGCCTTTCTTT
CDR3aa: CASSLRTGAPFF

d_gene: -
abundance: -
j_gene: TRBJ1-6
v_gene: TRBV27
CDR3nt: TGTGCCAGCCCCCCGGGTTTAACCCCCCACTTT
CDR3aa: CASPPGLTPHF

d_gene: TRBD1
abundance: -
j_gene: TRBJ1-1
v_gene: TRBV20-1
CDR3nt: TGCAGTGCTAGTAGGGGGCCGGACACTGAAGCTTTCTTT
CDR3aa: CSASRGPDTEAFF

d_gene: TRBD2
abundance: -
j_gene: TRBJ2-7
v_gene: TRBV2
CDR3nt: TGTGCCAGCAGTGAAAGACTAGCGGGCGGTGAGCAGTACTTC
CDR3aa: CASSERLAGGEQYF

d_gene: -
abundance: -
j_gene: TRBJ1-5
v_gene: TRBV24-1
CDR3nt: TGTGCCACCAGTGCTGTATCTAGCAATCAGCCCCAGCATTTT
CDR3aa: CATSAVSSNQPQHF

d_gene: TRBD1
abundance: -
j_gene: TRBJ1-5
v_gene: TRBV4-2
CDR3nt: TGTGCCAGCAGCGTGTCACAGGGGATAGATCAGCCCCAGCATTTT
CDR3aa: CASSVSQGIDQPQHF

d_gene: TRBD1
abundance: few
j_gene: TRBJ2-3
v_gene: TRBV6-5
CDR3nt: TGTGCCAGCAGTAGGACAGGGGGGAATACGCAGTATTTT
CDR3aa: CASSRTGGNTQYF

d_gene: -
abundance: few
j_gene: TRBJ1-2
v_gene: TRBV7-2
CDR3nt: TGTGCCAGCAGATTTCCGGGGCTGTCCTATGGCTACACCTTC
CDR3aa: CASRFPGLSYGYTF

d_gene: TRBD1
abundance: -
j_gene: TRBJ1-6
v_gene: TRBV12-3/TRBV12-4
CDR3nt: TGTGCCAGCAGTTCGACAGGGGTATCACCCCTCCACTTT
CDR3aa: CASSSTGVSPLHF

d_gene: TRBD2
abundance: few
j_gene: TRBJ2-1
v_gene: TRBV5-1
CDR3nt: TGCGCCAGCAGCTTGGGCGGGGGGGCCCACAATGAGCAGTTCTTC
CDR3aa: CASSLGGGAHNEQFF

d_gene: -
abundance: few
j_gene: TRBJ1-5
v_gene: TRBV2
CDR3nt: TGTGCCAGCAGGGCAGGGAAGGGCAATCAGCCCCAGCATTTT
CDR3aa: CASRAGKGNQPQHF

d_gene: TRBD1
abundance: many
j_gene: TRBJ2-1
v_gene: TRBV12-3/TRBV12-4
CDR3nt: TGTGCCAGCAGTCGGGACAGCCACAATGAGCAGTTCTTC
CDR3aa: CASSRDSHNEQFF

d_gene: -
abundance: -
j_gene: TRBJ2-6
v_gene: TRBV21-1
CDR3nt: TGTGCCAGCAGCTCCCGGGCCCACACATCGACTGGGGCCAACGTCCTGACTTTC
CDR3aa: CASSSRAHTSTGANVLTF

d_gene: -
abundance: few
j_gene: TRBJ2-1
v_gene: TRBV11-2
CDR3nt: TGTGCCAGCAGCTTAGTCCGGGAATACTATTACAATGAGCAGTTCTTC
CDR3aa: CASSLVREYYYNEQFF

d_gene: TRBD1
abundance: few
j_gene: TRBJ1-5
v_gene: TRBV20-1
CDR3nt: TGCAGTGCTAGAGAAGGACCAGGGGGCCATCAGCCCCAGCATTTT
CDR3aa: CSAREGPGGHQPQHF